This entry describes one T cell receptor (beta chain). Its antigen has not been determined. The germline gene is not matched at one end of the junction; a read error may be the cause. The sample is drawn from a study of cytomegalovirus exposure and HLA in healthy donors (dated by TCRdb to about 2017). With respect to the entire study: In an earlier analysis of fewer than 750 of the donors, 250 to 350 Gb of sequence data and approximately 120 million unique TCR beta sequences from about 180 million T cells were reported. Rather than using new phenotypic data, the later analysis identified candidate immune exposures from TCR beta sequences and from how often those sequences occurred across donors. In an earlier analysis of roughly 540 of the donors, high-throughput TCR beta sequencing was used to judge whether each TCR beta V gene segment behaved as functional or pseudogenic. The aim of the study was to test whether cataloging public T cell receptors could identify signatures of past pathogen exposure. HLA typing included class I and class II loci at four-digit resolution. Every repertoire in the discovery cohort had been generated on one and the same sequencing platform. To study patterns of TCR occurrence, a later analysis re-analyzed previously published TCR beta repertoires from 700 or so donors and added high-resolution HLA genotyping. Of the approximately 400 genotyped donors, over 80% were placed in the genetic ancestry cluster associated with self-reported Caucasian donors. Donor age, sex, ethnicity and CMV serostatus were compiled together with the repertoire data. Using immunosequencing, the study profiled T cell repertoires from 666 subjects and related those repertoires to cytomegalovirus serostatus. Across about 370 genotyped donors of the cohort, an average of approximately 200,000 unique TCR beta nucleotide sequences per donor were sequenced, and around 20% of those sequences were non-productive. High-throughput TCR immunosequencing, statistical association of individual TCRs with disease status, and machine learning were combined to predict cytomegalovirus infection status. An early release that covered about 600 HLA-typed donors contained around 330 gigabases of sequencing data and about 84 million unique TCR sequences. Besides the first cohort of 500 to 700 subjects, a separate validation cohort made up of 120 different subjects was used. Genome-wide SNP genotypes for about 65% of the roughly 700 donors were used in a later genetic analysis, which treated that subset as a discovery cohort. About 5 DR-DQ haplotypes were handled as single units for association and clustering, since linkage in the cohort was strong. The number of donors typed differed by locus, with about 629-630 for A, B, C, DRB1 and DQB1, around 500 for DQA1, over 600 for DPA1, and around 430 for DPB1. Points the paper makes about the study in general: Most TCR sequences were seen in very few donors, while some public TCRs were found in many individuals. Compared with equally common non-associated chains, HLA-associated TCR beta chains in a later analysis were more clonally expanded and had lower generation probabilities. Compared with the approximately 710-donor mean, donors in an Asian-associated ancestry cluster had fewer N-insertions in productive TCRs, according to a later genetic analysis. It was suggested by the authors that the approach could potentially be generalized to other disease states and immunological phenotypes. Assigning TCR associations to individual alleles was difficult when HLA alleles, especially DR and DQ, strongly co-occurred. Only TCR beta chains were sequenced in this cohort, and the absence of alpha or paired-chain data limited detectable features. Because counts were too low, fewer than 20 rarely observed V segments, including chromosome 9 orphons, were excluded from the earlier analysis of under 650 of the donors. The classifier was reported to diagnose cytomegalovirus status with high specificity and sensitivity in both the original and validation cohorts. A later genetic analysis associated a missense DCLRE1C variant with V-gene and J-gene trimming of TCR beta chains, and an independent cohort replicated the association. Some IMGT-functional V segments, including TRBV6-2 and TRBV6-3, could not be told apart with the 87-base-pair reads, so those segments were excluded. Specific HLA alleles were associated with around 18,000 TCR beta sequences at a false discovery rate of 0.05 in a later analysis. The sequencing pipeline was judged likely to have produced a cluster of highly shared sequence variants as a technical artifact. An earlier analysis of around 600 of the donors showed that most TCR beta V segments appeared in productive rearrangements either about 87% or about 30% of the time, which broadly matched IMGT annotations. In the study, 150 to 200 TCR beta chains were listed as associated with cytomegalovirus. For the cohort, immune exposure information was limited to CMV serostatus. A later analysis found that most CMV-associated TCR beta chains appeared HLA-restricted, with HLA associations seemingly driven largely by CMV exposure. According to a later analysis, parvovirus B19, influenza, CMV and Epstein-Barr virus appeared linked to several top co-occurrence clusters. A few of the identified cytomegalovirus-associated TCR beta chains were confirmed in vitro to be specific for cytomegalovirus antigens. Roughly uniform sequencing depth across donors was assumed in presence/absence analyses, although this assumption may not hold. A further reported finding was that TCR beta sequences accurately predicted the HLA-A and HLA-B alleles for most subjects in the first cohort. Because HLA typing was unavailable for some donors at each locus, only the typed subset was used in association tests. Linkage disequilibrium might explain the correlated functional status among segregating V segments, but an unknown experimental factor could not be ruled out. A later analysis found that TCR association rates varied across HLA loci, with DRB1 alleles showing the most associated TCRs and HLA-C alleles the fewest.

The cohort was made up of roughly 670 healthy bone marrow donors. All cohort members were sampled while nominally healthy, although unrecorded immune exposures were likely present. The donor was CMV seronegative and was included in the group of a few hundred seronegative cohort members. Every donor gave a peripheral blood sample, and the peripheral blood mononuclear cells from that sample were used for TCR beta sequencing. Genomic DNA was extracted from the blood cell samples with the Qiagen DNeasy Blood Extraction Kit. The CDR3 covers 14 residues, taking in both the cysteine and the phenylalanine. The entry retains the CDR3 DNA only, 42 bases that are in frame from base 1. Looking up the germline V gene (reference sequence) yields CDR1 GTSNPN and CDR2 SVGIG. Libraries came from the immunoSEQ multiplex PCR assay. For the multiplex PCR, a mixture combining 60 forward primers for TCR Vbeta segments and 13 reverse primers for TCR Jbeta segments was used. The CDR3 region of rearranged TCR beta genes was amplified from genomic DNA by a multiplex PCR assay. The Illumina HiSeq System was used to sequence the amplified TCR beta libraries as 87-base-pair reads. In the source study's methods: Across the 670 or so repertoires, a later analysis counted about 81 million unique TCR beta chains, around 11 million of which were shared by at least two donors. To remove PCR and sequencing errors, raw reads were error-corrected and collapsed into unique sequences using a nearest-neighbor algorithm that merged closely related sequences. To assign V, D and J gene segments, CDR3 sequences were aligned to IMGT reference sequences. For a sequence to be retained, a match of at least six nucleotides to both a V gene segment and a J gene segment was required. Rearrangements were called productive when the CDR3 lacked stop codons and stayed in frame with V and J; all others were non-productive. Following IMGT convention, CDR3 was defined as the stretch from the second conserved V-encoded cysteine to the conserved J-encoded phenylalanine. Sequences without an unambiguous match to a single V gene segment were excluded from the earlier analysis of about 600 of the donors. An earlier analysis of 500 to 600 of the donors classified V segments as functional when productive rearrangements were above 56.7% and as segregating when the standard deviation between donors was above 5%. A statistical classification framework was built to diagnose cytomegalovirus status from the catalog of TCR beta chain sequences. V and J gene assignment, in a later analysis, came from comparing TCR nucleotide sequences with IMGT/GENE-DB human TR gene sequences. Using the TCRdist pipeline, a later analysis assigned CDR3 sequences along with most-parsimonious VDJ recombination scenarios. A later analysis defined each TCR beta chain by its CDR3 amino acid sequence plus V-gene family, and excluded reads lacking a unique V-gene family. In a later analysis, 450 to 600 highly shared, low-generation-probability nucleotide sequences were removed to address suspected cross-contamination and a sequencing artifact. A later analysis calculated a clonal expansion index for each public chain from normalized within-repertoire ranks of inferred template counts. In a later analysis, generation probabilities were computed using a VDJ recombination model fitted to out-of-frame rearrangements, and the results were checked against IGoR. A later analysis scored TCR-TCR, TCR-HLA and TCR-CMV co-occurrence with hypergeometric tests, applying a repertoire-size bias correction to TCR pairs. False discovery rates were estimated in a later analysis by permuting HLA or CMV assignments 20 times. In a later analysis, co-occurring TCRs were grouped using DBSCAN, and TCRdist sequence similarity was added for clustering within HLA-allele-positive subsets. Repertoires with fewer than 30,000 or more than 120,000 public chains, plus five repertoires with anomalous nucleotide sharing, were excluded from co-occurrence clustering. The table was pulled from immuneACCESS by TCRdb, which kept in-frame rearrangements only. Such tables lose some clones; where checked, under half of the loss comes from unresolved V genes, and the rest has no known cause. That table furnishes V, J and clone size, whereas the DNA furnished D and trimming. The sample records some 120,000 clones, approximately 78% of which are singletons. The ten largest clones take up 3.6% of the sample.

The sequence joins TRBV30 to TRBJ2-7, and 9 junctional nucleotides match TRBD1. Sequencing input: PBMCs. The clonotype was recovered from a man aged 35-49 years in good health and CMV-seronegative. The encoded CDR3 is CAWSAPRDRATGHF. The nucleotide sequence is TGTGCCTGGAGTGCCCCAAGGGACAGGGCTACGGGGCACTTC.